Each of the 19 T cell receptor beta chains below was sequenced from the same sample in a study of T cells after yellow fever vaccination. Each CDR3 protein is one row after TCRdb ran MiXCR on the 5' RACE reads. The table includes some 390,000 distinct CDR3 sequences, about 19% detected once. This specimen was PBMCs, taken before the yellow fever booster vaccination. These receptors were obtained from a man younger than 30 who received the YFV17D yellow fever vaccine.

This chain links TRBV7-3 with TRBJ2-3; the match to TRBD2 covers 14 bases. Losses at the gene ends were 5 bases for V and 4 bases for J; bases not matched to a gene: 5. Germline V CDR1 and CDR2: SGHTA, FQGTGA. The CDR3 contains 16 residues. CDR3 in DNA: TGTGCCAGCAGCCCGGGGACTAGCGGGGGCCCAGATACGCAGTATTTT. Protein product: CASSPGTSGGPDTQYF. Supplemented by reference TRBV7-3 and TRBJ2-3, the full variable domain reads GAGVSQTPSNKVTEKGKYVELRCDPISGHTALYWYRQSLGQGPEFLIYFQGTGAADDSGLPNDRFFAVRPEGSVSTLKIQRTERGDSAVYLCASSPGTSGGPDTQYFGPGTRLTVL.

V usage is TRBV11-2 and J usage is TRBJ2-5; D not resolved. Germline V gene sequence: CDR1 SGHAT, CDR2 FQNNGV. Trimming took off 6 bases at V and 5 bases at J, with 16 bases between the two ends. The CDR3 runs 14 residues. CDR3 sequence reads: CASRSNRHRETQYF. CDR3 DNA: TGTGCCAGCAGGTCAAACCGCCATCGTGAGACCCAGTACTTC.

The chain has TRBV6-2 or TRBV6-3 and TRBJ1-1, with 10 bases aligning to TRBD1. The CDR3 has 18 amino acids. The V segment lost 0 bases and the J segment 6 bases; nucleotides outside the gene matches: 13. Germline lookup yields CDR1 MNHEY and CDR2 SVGEGT. CDR3 residues: CASSYSWATGTGAPEAFF. The CDR3 region has the DNA TGTGCCAGCAGTTACTCGTGGGCCACCGGGACAGGGGCCCCTGAAGCTTTCTTT.

This clonotype was picked up a small number of times. This chain links TRBV12-3 or TRBV12-4 with TRBJ2-4; D not certain. The ends were cut back, 5 bases at V and 6 bases at J, with 11 bases in the middle. This CDR3 is 13 amino acids long. The CDR3 bases are TGTGCCAGCAGTCTCGACTGGGGAAACATTCAGTACTTC. Protein product: CASSLDWGNIQYF.

This chain links TRBV7-6 with TRBJ2-7; D may be TRBD2 (6 bases). The CDR3 extends over 18 amino acids. The germline V gene encodes CDR1 SGHVS and CDR2 FNYEAQ. V lost 2 bases and J lost 4, with 24 bases in between. The CDR3: CASSLTPPRDHYEYEQYF. CDR3 nucleotide sequence: TGTGCCAGCAGCTTAACCCCCCCGCGGGACCACTATGAGTACGAGCAGTACTTC.

At least ten counts were recorded for this clonotype. The chain carries TRBV20-1 and TRBJ1-6, with no clear D. The CDR3 covers 12 residues. The V and J ends lost 2 bases and 6 bases respectively, with 5 bases between them. Germline V gene data show CDR1 as DFQATT and CDR2 as SNEGSKA (reference sequence). The CDR3 loop is CSARKPNSPLHF. The CDR3 DNA reads as TGCAGTGCTAGAAAGCCTAATTCACCCCTCCACTTT.

J is TRBJ2-7 and V is TRBV5-5; 10 bases match TRBD2. Germline V gene sequence: CDR1 SGHKS, CDR2 YYEKEE (reference sequence). CDR3 length: 16 residues. Unmatched junction bases numbered 3, after V lost 0 bases and J lost 0 bases. This chain's CDR3 is CASSLDPSGSSYEQYV. As DNA, the CDR3 is TGTGCCAGCAGCTTGGATCCTAGCGGGAGCTCCTACGAGCAGTACGTC.

This clonotype was observed a few times. V usage is TRBV5-1 and J usage is TRBJ1-2, with D possibly TRBD1 on 6 matching bases. The CDR3 has 14 amino acids. Per the germline V gene, CDR1 is SGHRS and CDR2 is YFSETQ. V was cut by 1 base and J by 7 bases, with 14 bases left in between. CDR3 sequence (DNA): TGCGCCAGCAGCTTGTTGAGACAGGAGTTTGGCTACACCTTC. Protein sequence: CASSLLRQEFGYTF. The complete variable domain, with remaining parts taken from reference TRBV5-1 and TRBJ1-2, reads KAGVTQTPRYLIKTRGQQVTLSCSPISGHRSVSWYQQTPGQGLQFLFEYFSETQRNKGNFPGRFSGRQFSNSRSEMNVSTLELGDSALYLCASSLLRQEFGYTFGSGTRLTVV.

The rearrangement uses TRBV12-3 or TRBV12-4 and TRBJ2-5; D gene unclear. V dropped 6 bases and J dropped 5 bases, with 10 bases sitting between them. This CDR3 comprises 12 residues. The CDR3 is CASRGIAETQYF. The CDR3, as DNA: TGTGCCAGCAGGGGAATCGCGGAGACCCAGTACTTC.

The J gene is TRBJ2-2, the V gene TRBV5-1; D remains unclear. This CDR3 spans 14 amino acids. Deletions cut 5 bases from V and 1 base from J, with 9 bases between. Germline lookup yields CDR1 SGHRS and CDR2 YFSETQ. This CDR3 reads CASRGGVNTGELFF. The CDR3 coding sequence is TGCGCCAGCAGAGGTGGGGTGAACACCGGGGAGCTGTTTTTT.

The chain recombines TRBV7-9 with TRBJ1-3; D ambiguous. The germline V gene has CDR1 SEHNR and CDR2 FQNEAQ (reference sequence). CDR3 length: 16 residues. V was clipped by 1 base and J by 0 bases, with 10 bases between them. The CDR3, as DNA: TGTGCCAGCAGCTTAGACGACCGACACTCTGGAAACACCATATATTTT. Translated: CASSLDDRHSGNTIYF.

There are a few counts of this clonotype. V is TRBV12-5 and J is TRBJ2-5; the D call may be TRBD1 or TRBD2 (6 bases each). The CDR3 totals 14 residues. CDR1 LGHNT and CDR2 FRNRAP come from the germline V gene. The V end lost 6 bases, the J end lost 4 bases, and 15 bases lay between the germline ends. The chain's CDR3 is CASGPGGGPETQYF. The CDR3 nucleotides are TGTGCTAGTGGGCCCGGGGGCGGGCCAGAGACCCAGTACTTC.

J is TRBJ2-1 and V is TRBV5-1; 9 nucleotides match TRBD2. Trimming took 4 bases from V and 9 from J; bases not matched to a gene: 11. This CDR3 region has 15 residues. Germline CDR1 is SGHRS and CDR2 is YFSETQ. The CDR3 bases are TGCGCCAGCAGCCGGGACCTAGCGGGGTCCTTTGAGCAGTTCTTC. Encoded protein: CASSRDLAGSFEQFF.

The CDR3 DNA sequence: TGTGCCAGCAGCCGGGGGTGGCCCTCCTACAATGAGCAGTTCTTC. Its translation is CASSRGWPSYNEQFF. The chain recombines TRBV5-6 with TRBJ2-1, with D possibly TRBD2 on 6 matching bases. Germline V gives CDR1 SGHDT, CDR2 YYEEEE. Trimming removed 4 bases at V and 0 bases at J, with 11 bases between. This CDR3 has 15 amino acids.

In this sample, this clonotype turned up many times. The chain has TRBV7-2 and TRBJ2-5, with 8 positions matching TRBD1. Germline lookup yields CDR1 SGHTA and CDR2 FQGNSA. This CDR3 is built from 13 residues. Trimming at V came to 5 bases and at J to 5 bases, leaving 4 bases not matched to a gene. The CDR3 protein is CASSRTGRETQYF. The CDR3, as DNA: TGTGCCAGCAGCCGGACAGGGCGGGAGACCCAGTACTTC.

This clonotype was counted a few times. The chain joins TRBV20-1 to TRBJ2-7; D is tentatively TRBD1 or TRBD2 (6 bases each). This CDR3 contains 13 residues. The germline V gene has CDR1 DFQATT and CDR2 SNEGSKA (reference sequence). Trimming pared 3 bases from V and 2 bases from J, leaving 11 bases between. CDR3 sequence (DNA): TGCAGTGCTAGGACAGGAGGGCCCTACGAGCAGTACGTC. Translated: CSARTGGPYEQYV.

The table lists this clonotype with a few counts. The rearrangement links TRBV29-1 to TRBJ2-2; D gene uncertain. Trimming took off 4 bases at V and 5 bases at J, with 5 bases between the two ends. The CDR3 has 11 amino acids. Germline values: CDR1 SQVTM, CDR2 ANQGSEA. CDR3 region: CSVAETGELFF. CDR3 DNA: TGCAGCGTTGCCGAGACCGGGGAGCTGTTTTTT.

This clonotype was counted only a few times. This rearrangement joins TRBV15 to TRBJ1-1, with a tentative D call TRBD1 (6 bases). The V end lost 4 bases, the J end lost 1 base, and 16 bases lay between the germline ends. The CDR3 totals 16 residues. Germline CDR1 reads LNHNV; CDR2 reads YYDKDF (reference sequence). As DNA, the CDR3 is TGTGCCACCAGCACAATCCCAGGGGCTACGAACACTGAAGCTTTCTTT. The encoded protein is CATSTIPGATNTEAFF.

The chain carries TRBV5-4 and TRBJ2-5; 8 bases agree with TRBD2. Losses at the gene ends were 0 bases for V and 5 bases for J; bases not matched to a gene: 6. CDR3 size: 15 residues. CDR1 SGHNT and CDR2 YYREEE come from the germline V gene (reference sequence). The CDR3 DNA follows: TGTGCCAGCAGCTTGGCGGGGGGGCCCGGGGAGACCCAGTACTTC. Amino acid sequence: CASSLAGGPGETQYF. Full variable domain (remainder filled in from reference TRBV5-4 and TRBJ2-5): ETGVTQSPTHLIKTRGQQVTLRCSSQSGHNTVSWYQQALGQGPQFIFQYYREEENGRGNFPPRFSGLQFPNYSSELNVNALELDDSALYLCASSLAGGPGETQYFGPGTRLLVL.